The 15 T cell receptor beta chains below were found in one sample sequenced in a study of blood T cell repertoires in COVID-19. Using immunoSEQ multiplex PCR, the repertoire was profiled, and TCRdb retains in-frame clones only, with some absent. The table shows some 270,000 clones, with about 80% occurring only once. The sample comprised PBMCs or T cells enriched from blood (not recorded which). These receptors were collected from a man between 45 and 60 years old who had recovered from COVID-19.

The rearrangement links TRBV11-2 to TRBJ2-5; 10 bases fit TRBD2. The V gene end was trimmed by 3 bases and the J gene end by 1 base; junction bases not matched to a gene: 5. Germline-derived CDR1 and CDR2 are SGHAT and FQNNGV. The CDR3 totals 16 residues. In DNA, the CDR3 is TGTGCCAGCAGCTTCTATAGCGGGGGGTTCCAAGAGACCCAGTACTTC. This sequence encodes CASSFYSGGFQETQYF.

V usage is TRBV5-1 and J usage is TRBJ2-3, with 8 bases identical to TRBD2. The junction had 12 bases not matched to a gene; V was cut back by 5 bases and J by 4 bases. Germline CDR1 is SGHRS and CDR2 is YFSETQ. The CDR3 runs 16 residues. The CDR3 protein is CASRPGGVPSSDTQYF. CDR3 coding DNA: TGCGCCAGCAGACCCGGGGGGGTCCCCTCATCAGATACGCAGTATTTT.

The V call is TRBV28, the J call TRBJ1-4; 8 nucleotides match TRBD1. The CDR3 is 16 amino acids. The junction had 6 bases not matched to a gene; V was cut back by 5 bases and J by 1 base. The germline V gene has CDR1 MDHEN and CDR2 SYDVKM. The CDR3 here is CASSERGQGTNEKLFF. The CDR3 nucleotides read TGTGCCAGCAGTGAACGAGGACAGGGAACTAATGAAAAACTGTTTTTT.

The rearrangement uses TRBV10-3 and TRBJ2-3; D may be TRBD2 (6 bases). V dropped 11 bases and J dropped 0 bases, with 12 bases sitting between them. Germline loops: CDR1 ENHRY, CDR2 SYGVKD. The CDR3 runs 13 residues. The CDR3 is CAHAGKSTDTQYF. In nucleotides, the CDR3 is TGTGCCCACGCGGGGAAAAGCACAGATACGCAGTATTTT.

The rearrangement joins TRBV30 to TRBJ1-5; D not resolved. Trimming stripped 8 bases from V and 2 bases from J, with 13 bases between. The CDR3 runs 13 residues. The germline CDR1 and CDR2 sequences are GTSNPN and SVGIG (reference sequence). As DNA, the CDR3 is TGTGCCACTGGAGGTAGTGGCAATCAGCCCCAGCATTTT. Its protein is CATGGSGNQPQHF.

This CDR3 is CASSHVTGGYTEAFF. The CDR3 DNA sequence: TGTGCCAGCAGCCACGTCACGGGAGGGTATACTGAAGCTTTCTTT. The chain combines TRBV7-2 with TRBJ1-1; D is unclear. CDR1 and CDR2 (germline): SGHTA, FQGNSA. Trimming stripped 5 bases from V and 5 bases from J, with 18 bases between. The CDR3 extends over 15 amino acids. The full variable domain, completed using reference TRBV7-2 and TRBJ1-1, is GAGVSQSPSNKVTEKGKDVELRCDPISGHTALYWYRQSLGQGLEFLIYFQGNSAPDKSGLPSDRFSAERTGGSVSTLTIQRTQQEDSAVYLCASSHVTGGYTEAFFGQGTRLTVV.

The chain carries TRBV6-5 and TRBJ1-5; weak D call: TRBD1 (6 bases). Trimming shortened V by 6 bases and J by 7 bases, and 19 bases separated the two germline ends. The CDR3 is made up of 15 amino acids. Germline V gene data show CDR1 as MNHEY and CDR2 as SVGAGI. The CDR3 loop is CASSQGAAGEQPQHF. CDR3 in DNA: TGTGCCAGCAGCCAAGGGGCGGCAGGGGAACAGCCCCAGCATTTT.

The CDR3 spells CASSQGLDRVRGANVLTF. For the CDR3, the DNA is TGCGCCAGCAGCCAAGGACTCGACAGGGTGCGTGGGGCCAACGTCCTGACTTTC. This rearrangement joins TRBV4-1 to TRBJ2-6, with 7 bases that match TRBD1. The junction had 9 bases not matched to a gene; V was cut back by 1 base and J by 3 bases. The CDR3 is 18 residues long. CDR1 is MGHRA and CDR2 is YSYEKL in the germline V gene.

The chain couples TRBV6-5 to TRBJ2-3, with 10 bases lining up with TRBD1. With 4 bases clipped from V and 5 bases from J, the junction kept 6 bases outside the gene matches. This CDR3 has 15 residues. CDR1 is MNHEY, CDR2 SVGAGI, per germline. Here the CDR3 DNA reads TGTGCCAGCAGTTCCGGGACAGGGGAGAGAGATACGCAGTATTTT. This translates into CASSSGTGERDTQYF.

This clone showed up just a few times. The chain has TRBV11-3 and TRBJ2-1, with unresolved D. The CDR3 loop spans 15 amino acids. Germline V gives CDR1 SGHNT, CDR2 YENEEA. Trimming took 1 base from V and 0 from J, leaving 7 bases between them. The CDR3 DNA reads TGTGCCAGCAGCTTAGGCGCGCACTCCTACAATGAGCAGTTCTTC. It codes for CASSLGAHSYNEQFF.

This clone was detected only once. The CDR3 DNA reads as TGTGCCAGCAGTGAGAGCGGACGGGACACTGAAGCTTTCTTT. This sequence encodes CASSESGRDTEAFF. This sequence joins TRBV2 and TRBJ1-1; D remains unclear. The V end was cut by 3 bases, the J end by 3 bases, with 11 bases between. The CDR3 covers 14 residues. Germline V CDR1 and CDR2: SNHLY, FYNNEI.

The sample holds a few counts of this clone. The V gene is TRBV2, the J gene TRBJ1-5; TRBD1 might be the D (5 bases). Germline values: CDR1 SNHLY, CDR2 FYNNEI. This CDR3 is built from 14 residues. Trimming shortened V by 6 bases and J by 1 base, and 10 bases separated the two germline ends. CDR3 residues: CASRGQLSNQPQHF. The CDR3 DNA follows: TGTGCCAGCAGGGGGCAGTTGAGCAATCAGCCCCAGCATTTT.

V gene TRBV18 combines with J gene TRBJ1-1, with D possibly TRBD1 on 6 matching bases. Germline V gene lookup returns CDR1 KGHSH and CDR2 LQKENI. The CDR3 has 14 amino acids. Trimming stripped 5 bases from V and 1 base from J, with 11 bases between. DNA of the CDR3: TGTGCCAGCTCAACCACGACAGGGAACACTGAAGCTTTCTTT. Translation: CASSTTTGNTEAFF.

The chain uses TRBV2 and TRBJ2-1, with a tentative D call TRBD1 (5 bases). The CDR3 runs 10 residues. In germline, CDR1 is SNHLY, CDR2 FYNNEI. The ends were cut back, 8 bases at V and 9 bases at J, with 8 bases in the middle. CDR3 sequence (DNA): TGTGCCAGCCTAGGGGCTGAGCAGTTCTTC. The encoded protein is CASLGAEQFF.

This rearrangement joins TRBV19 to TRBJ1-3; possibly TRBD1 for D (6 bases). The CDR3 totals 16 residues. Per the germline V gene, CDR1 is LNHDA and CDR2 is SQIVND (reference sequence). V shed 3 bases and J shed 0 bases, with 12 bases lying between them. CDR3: CASSIRDTSSGNTIYF. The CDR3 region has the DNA TGTGCCAGTAGTATTCGGGACACTAGCTCTGGAAACACCATATATTTT.